This is a list of T cell receptor beta chains from one sample in a study of blood T cell repertoires in COVID-19. Some clones are missing from TCRdb's copy, which holds only in-frame ones; the method was immunoSEQ multiplex PCR. Of 75,000 to 90,000 clones in the sample, around 91% were seen once. The sequenced sample consisted of peripheral blood. The receptors originated from a woman between 45 and 65 years old in a cohort sampled during active COVID-19. The CDR3 runs from the conserved cysteine through the conserved F or W. Each record gives: V gene, J gene, CDR3 protein.

V gene: TRBV15
J gene: TRBJ2-3
CDR3 protein: CATSRVGASTDTQYF

V gene: TRBV9
J gene: TRBJ2-3
CDR3 protein: CASSVGRLAGADTQYF

V gene: TRBV7-3
J gene: TRBJ2-1
CDR3 protein: CASSLAAETYNEQFF

V gene: TRBV9
J gene: TRBJ2-1
CDR3 protein: CASSVQLAGDEQFF

V gene: TRBV7-9
J gene: TRBJ2-1
CDR3 protein: CASSFAGQGAYEQFF

V gene: TRBV15
J gene: TRBJ2-2
CDR3 protein: CATSRARGGGSGELFF

V gene: TRBV7-9
J gene: TRBJ2-1
CDR3 protein: CASRPSGTGKINEQFF

V gene: TRBV27
J gene: TRBJ2-3
CDR3 protein: CASSPLRGVGTDTQYF

V gene: TRBV28
J gene: TRBJ1-6
CDR3 protein: CAAFEGAGNSPLHF

V gene: TRBV12-3/TRBV12-4
J gene: TRBJ2-2
CDR3 protein: CASSLWRSGELFF

V gene: TRBV11-2
J gene: TRBJ1-1
CDR3 protein: CASSLVAGATEAFF

V gene: TRBV5-1
J gene: TRBJ1-1
CDR3 protein: CASSLEGIEAFF

V gene: TRBV18
J gene: TRBJ1-2
CDR3 protein: CASSVTGVRGYTF

V gene: TRBV9
J gene: TRBJ2-1
CDR3 protein: CASSVGVGARNEQFF

V gene: TRBV5-1
J gene: TRBJ1-2
CDR3 protein: CASSLGRPAYLDGYTF

V gene: TRBV4-2
J gene: TRBJ2-2
CDR3 protein: CASSPSGGVLGELFF

V gene: TRBV5-1
J gene: TRBJ2-3
CDR3 protein: CASSLGGGVSSSSTDTQYF

V gene: TRBV6-2/TRBV6-3
J gene: TRBJ2-4
CDR3 protein: CASSYRDHRGGNIQYF

V gene: TRBV28
J gene: TRBJ1-3
CDR3 protein: CASSLQGTSGNTIYF

V gene: TRBV7-9
J gene: TRBJ2-7
CDR3 protein: CASSFSSYEQYF

V gene: TRBV19
J gene: TRBJ1-2
CDR3 protein: CASSPRAYRGRVYGYTF

V gene: TRBV7-3
J gene: TRBJ2-3
CDR3 protein: CASSLTSGESDTQYF

V gene: TRBV7-9
J gene: TRBJ1-2
CDR3 protein: CASSLWYFSPFDYGYTF

V gene: TRBV6-5
J gene: TRBJ1-2
CDR3 protein: CASRIQGAANYGYTF

V gene: TRBV18
J gene: TRBJ2-7
CDR3 protein: CASSPSRGHEQYF

V gene: TRBV5-6
J gene: TRBJ2-5
CDR3 protein: CASSTGQQETQYF

V gene: TRBV7-9
J gene: TRBJ1-5
CDR3 protein: CASSLERGTSNQPQHF

V gene: TRBV15
J gene: TRBJ1-1
CDR3 protein: CATSRDQEGGIEAFF

V gene: TRBV28
J gene: TRBJ2-2
CDR3 protein: CASRAATSGARTGELFF

V gene: TRBV19
J gene: TRBJ2-2
CDR3 protein: CASSEQGGTGELFF

V gene: TRBV11-3
J gene: TRBJ2-7
CDR3 protein: CASSLTSRDNYEQYF

V gene: TRBV7-7
J gene: TRBJ2-1
CDR3 protein: CASSSGTTNNEQFF

V gene: TRBV5-1
J gene: TRBJ2-2
CDR3 protein: CASSLGTSGVQGNTGELFF

V gene: TRBV4-1
J gene: TRBJ1-5
CDR3 protein: CASSQQTGALSSQHF

V gene: TRBV5-8
J gene: TRBJ2-3
CDR3 protein: CASSYWGLTSTDTQYF

V gene: TRBV4-1
J gene: TRBJ1-6
CDR3 protein: CASSQDRTANSPLHF

V gene: TRBV7-8
J gene: TRBJ2-1
CDR3 protein: CASSSERLAGGNNEQFF

V gene: TRBV18
J gene: TRBJ1-1
CDR3 protein: CASSVSMGQGRAFF

V gene: TRBV2
J gene: TRBJ2-2
CDR3 protein: CASRASGGTGELFF

V gene: TRBV6-2/TRBV6-3
J gene: TRBJ1-2
CDR3 protein: CASSVQISYTF

V gene: TRBV19
J gene: TRBJ2-7
CDR3 protein: CASSTSKTVRSYEQYF

V gene: TRBV5-8
J gene: TRBJ1-5
CDR3 protein: CASSFRGGGNQPQHF

V gene: TRBV6-4
J gene: TRBJ2-7
CDR3 protein: CASSAEAFYEQYF

V gene: TRBV6-5
J gene: TRBJ1-1
CDR3 protein: CASRGGGAANTEAFF

V gene: TRBV7-3
J gene: TRBJ1-2
CDR3 protein: CASSFRRGYGYTF

V gene: TRBV19
J gene: TRBJ1-1
CDR3 protein: CASGDREAEAFF

V gene: TRBV7-9
J gene: TRBJ2-1
CDR3 protein: CASSSGLAGPYNEQFF

V gene: TRBV12-3/TRBV12-4
J gene: TRBJ2-5
CDR3 protein: CASSYRETQYF

V gene: TRBV30
J gene: TRBJ1-5
CDR3 protein: CAWSSGPDRGQPQHF

V gene: TRBV5-6
J gene: TRBJ2-5
CDR3 protein: CASSTLDRIQETQYF

V gene: TRBV10-1
J gene: TRBJ1-1
CDR3 protein: CASSRTGGSAFF

V gene: TRBV15
J gene: TRBJ2-3
CDR3 protein: CATSEGSGDTQYF

V gene: TRBV4-1
J gene: TRBJ2-7
CDR3 protein: CASSQVAAVDSYEQYF

V gene: TRBV28
J gene: TRBJ1-2
CDR3 protein: CVSSSPGISFGYTF

V gene: TRBV4-1
J gene: TRBJ2-1
CDR3 protein: CASSQGIRAGGNEQFF

V gene: TRBV5-1
J gene: TRBJ2-7
CDR3 protein: CASSLGTSGSIEQYF

V gene: TRBV6-5
J gene: TRBJ2-1
CDR3 protein: CASSSGTGGFNEQFF